This paragraph covers one T cell receptor beta chain sequence. Its antigen is not identified. For the second PCR, which ran for about 6 to 11 cycles, a sample-barcoded 5' primer and a J-beta primer mix were used. Every individual sample yielded 3 million or more paired-end reads (each containing CDR3). TCRdb recomputed calls from the 5' RACE reads with MiXCR, one row per CDR3 protein. This table holds approximately 770,000 distinct CDR3 sequences, over 45% found once. This specimen comes from a study of blood T cells in healthy people across ages. Study-wide results and limits: The long-lived group displayed more naive CD4+ cells, plus higher diversity, than the aged donors did.

PBMCs, at least 6.5 million per sample, were isolated. The V gene end was trimmed by 1 base and the J gene end by 4 bases; junction bases not matched to a gene: 3. This CDR3 has 15 amino acids. This rearrangement joins TRBV12-3 or TRBV12-4 to TRBJ1-5, with 8 bases fitting TRBD1. Sequenced sample: blood. This TCR derives from a man aged 25 to 40 in good health. The CDR3 reads CASSLGTGPNQPQHF. The CDR3 region has the DNA TGTGCCAGCAGTTTAGGGACAGGGCCAAATCAGCCCCAGCATTTT.